These 25 T cell receptor beta chains originate from one sample sequenced in a study of T cell responses to AZD1222 COVID-19 vaccine. The table came from immunoSEQ multiplex PCR; TCRdb's copy has only in-frame clones and leaves some out. The data contain 100,000 to 140,000 clones, roughly nine tenths of them singletons. Sequencing was performed on peripheral blood, taken on day 0 of AZD1222 vaccination. The receptors originated from an adult in good health.

This clone was seen once. This rearrangement joins TRBV9 to TRBJ1-2; 9 positions agree with TRBD1. V lost 4 bases, J lost 8 bases, and 9 bases stayed unmatched. The length of the CDR3 is 14 residues. The germline V gene encodes CDR1 SGDLS and CDR2 YYNGEE. In nucleotides, the CDR3 is TGTGCCAGCAGCCCGGGACAGGGTGCCAGCGGCTACACCTTC. This codes for CASSPGQGASGYTF.

Comment on this clone: The identical CDR3 is also encoded by other nucleotide sequences in the sample. The chain links TRBV7-9 to TRBJ2-7; D assignment may be TRBD1 or TRBD2 (5 bases each). V lost 8 bases, J lost 1 base, and 9 bases lay in between. The germline V gene has CDR1 SEHNR and CDR2 FQNEAQ (reference sequence). The CDR3 runs 12 residues. This CDR3 is CASGDGSYEQYF. The CDR3 DNA reads as TGTGCCAGCGGGGACGGTTCCTACGAGCAGTACTTC.

The chain combines TRBV16 with TRBJ2-3; 8 positions agree with TRBD2. J was trimmed by 2 bases and V by 3 bases; bases with no gene match: 13. Germline CDR1 and CDR2: KGHSY and FQNENV. This CDR3 spans 18 amino acids. The DNA of the CDR3 is TGTGCCAGCAGCCAGTTTGGGGCCGGGACTAGGACCACAGATACGCAGTATTTT. Translation gives CASSQFGAGTRTTDTQYF.

The J gene is TRBJ2-7, the V gene TRBV7-9, with 7 bases that match TRBD1. Unmatched junction bases numbered 7, after V lost 0 bases and J lost 5 bases. Per germline, CDR1 SEHNR and CDR2 FQNEAQ (reference sequence). This CDR3 contains 15 residues. The CDR3 nucleotides read TGTGCCAGCAGCTTAGCGCAAGGGGGCTACAACGAGCAGTACTTC. Protein product: CASSLAQGGYNEQYF. The full variable domain, with the rest looked up from reference TRBV7-9 and TRBJ2-7, is DTGVSQNPRHKITKRGQNVTFRCDPISEHNRLYWYRQTLGQGPEFLTYFQNEAQLEKSRLLSDRFSAERPKGSFSTLEIQRTEQGDSAMYLCASSLAQGGYNEQYFGPGTRLTVT.

The rearrangement joins TRBV5-1 to TRBJ1-2; D gene unclear. This CDR3 has 14 amino acids. With 0 bases removed from V and 7 bases from J, the gap between germline ends came to 13 bases. The V gene's germline CDR1 is SGHRS and CDR2 YFSETQ. The CDR3, as DNA: TGCGCCAGCAGCTTGGATAGGGTCTTCAGTGGCTACACCTTC. Protein product: CASSLDRVFSGYTF.

The rearrangement links TRBV6-5 to TRBJ2-1; perhaps TRBD2 as D (5 bases). V was pared by 4 bases and J by 8 bases, with 21 bases between. CDR1 is MNHEY and CDR2 is SVGAGI in the germline V gene. The CDR3 extends over 16 amino acids. The CDR3 loop is CASSSLSGTRFHEQFF. Written as DNA, the CDR3 is TGTGCCAGCAGTTCCTTGTCGGGAACCCGGTTCCATGAGCAGTTCTTC.

This clone was recorded a few times. The genes are TRBV2 and TRBJ1-5; weak D call: TRBD1 (5 bases). V was shortened by 5 bases and J by 2 bases, with 7 bases between the two germline ends. The CDR3 loop spans 13 amino acids. The germline CDR1 and CDR2 sequences are SNHLY and FYNNEI. The CDR3 DNA sequence: TGTGCCAGCAGTCCGGGGGGCAATCAGCCCCAGCATTTT. This codes for CASSPGGNQPQHF.

This chain uses TRBV7-7 with TRBJ2-5, with TRBD2 matching over 9 bases. CDR3 size: 15 residues. Germline CDR1 SSHAT, CDR2 FNYEAQ (reference sequence). V shed 3 bases, J shed 5 bases, and the junction held 7 bases outside the gene matches. The CDR3 region is CASSFLAGMGETQYF. The CDR3 DNA is TGTGCCAGCAGCTTCCTAGCGGGAATGGGGGAGACCCAGTACTTC.

This chain uses TRBV5-1 with TRBJ1-1, with a weak D call TRBD1 (6 bases). Germline V gene lookup returns CDR1 SGHRS and CDR2 YFSETQ. This CDR3 comprises 15 residues. V shed 3 bases and J shed 3 bases, with 15 bases lying between them. CDR3 sequence (DNA): TGCGCCAGCAGCTGGGGACACGCCGACGACACTGAAGCTTTCTTT. It codes for CASSWGHADDTEAFF.

This clone showed up just a few times. The chain uses TRBV21-1 and TRBJ1-6. TRBV21-1 is a documented pseudogene. The CDR3 runs 13 residues. CDR3 protein: CASSASFNSPLHF. CDR3 coding DNA: TGTGCCAGCTCGGCCTCATTTAATTCACCCCTCCACTTT.

J is TRBJ1-5 and V is TRBV15; D is possibly TRBD1 (5 bases). V lost 8 bases and J lost 4, with 18 bases in between. This CDR3 has 15 amino acids. CDR1 and CDR2 (germline): LNHNV, YYDKDF (reference sequence). The CDR3 region has the DNA TGTGCCACCGGCGGGGAGAGGGGCACAAATCAGCCCCAGCATTTT. It encodes CATGGERGTNQPQHF.

CDR3 nucleotide sequence: TGTGCCAGCAGCTTGCTGGGGACAGGTCGGTACGAAAAACTGTTTTTT. This translates into CASSLLGTGRYEKLFF. The chain has TRBV5-5 and TRBJ1-4; 8 nucleotides align to TRBD1. Germline V lookup: CDR1 SGHKS, CDR2 YYEKEE (reference sequence). The CDR3 length is 16 residues. V lost 1 base, J lost 8 bases, and 10 bases stayed unmatched. The entire variable domain, with the rest obtained from reference TRBV5-5 and TRBJ1-4, is as follows: DAGVTQSPTHLIKTRGQQVTLRCSPISGHKSVSWYQQVLGQGPQFIFQYYEKEERGRGNFPDRFSARQFPNYSSELNVNALLLGDSALYLCASSLLGTGRYEKLFFGSGTQLSVL.

CDR3 sequence reads: CASHPRGGTYNEQFF. CDR3 in DNA: TGTGCCAGCCACCCGAGGGGGGGAACCTACAATGAGCAGTTCTTC. J is TRBJ2-1 and V is TRBV6-5, with a possible D match to TRBD2 (7 bases). Germline V gives CDR1 MNHEY, CDR2 SVGAGI. CDR3 length equals 15 residues. The germline V and J ends were trimmed by 8 bases and 2 bases, with 16 bases remaining between them.

The rearrangement joins TRBV9 to TRBJ2-5, with D maybe TRBD2 (6 bases). The CDR3 covers 15 residues. V lost 4 bases, J lost 1 base, and 14 bases lay in between. Germline V gene sequence: CDR1 SGDLS, CDR2 YYNGEE. In nucleotides, the CDR3 is TGTGCCAGCAGCCCTCCCGGGACTTCCCAAGAGACCCAGTACTTC. The encoded protein is CASSPPGTSQETQYF.

The V and J genes are TRBV30 and TRBJ1-5; D unclear. This CDR3 has 14 residues. Trimming removed 0 bases from V and 2 bases from J, with 8 bases in between. CDR1 is GTSNPN and CDR2 is SVGIG in the germline V gene (reference sequence). The DNA for the CDR3 is TGTGCCTGGAGTGTACTCACTGGCAATCAGCCCCAGCATTTT. This encodes CAWSVLTGNQPQHF.

The rearrangement uses TRBV7-9 and TRBJ2-7; perhaps TRBD1 as D (5 bases). The CDR3 sequence is 14 residues long. Trimming stripped 5 bases from V and 3 bases from J, with 14 bases between. Per the germline V gene, CDR1 is SEHNR and CDR2 is FQNEAQ (reference sequence). The CDR3 protein is CASSHSLQDYEQYF. CDR3 nucleotides: TGTGCCAGCAGCCATTCCCTACAGGACTACGAGCAGTACTTC.

The chain has TRBV28 and TRBJ1-2; 10 nucleotides match TRBD1. Germline values: CDR1 MDHEN, CDR2 SYDVKM. The CDR3 spans 16 residues. Trimming removed 4 bases from V and 8 bases from J; junction bases left unmatched: 13. For the CDR3, the DNA is TGTGCCAGCAGTTCCTCCGGGACAGGGGAAGGCAGGGGCTACACCTTC. Its translation: CASSSSGTGEGRGYTF.

The chain joins TRBV30 to TRBJ2-7; 9 nucleotides line up with TRBD2. The CDR3 has 16 residues. Per germline, CDR1 GTSNPN and CDR2 SVGIG (reference sequence). Trimming took 0 bases from V and 5 from J; bases not matched to a gene: 11. The CDR3 coding sequence is TGTGCCTGGAGTGTAGGTAGTAGCGGGAGATTCCACGAGCAGTACTTC. Encoded protein: CAWSVGSSGRFHEQYF.

The V and J genes are TRBV30 and TRBJ1-1; unclear D gene. CDR3 size: 12 residues. Germline loops: CDR1 GTSNPN, CDR2 SVGIG (reference sequence). The germline V and J ends were trimmed by 2 bases and 3 bases, with 7 bases remaining between them. DNA of the CDR3: TGTGCCTGGAGTTCGCTTGACACTGAAGCTTTCTTT. Its translation: CAWSSLDTEAFF.

The chain carries TRBV19 and TRBJ2-5; D is possibly TRBD2 (5 bases). The length of the CDR3 is 13 residues. The germline V gene encodes CDR1 LNHDA and CDR2 SQIVND (reference sequence). Trimming pared 0 bases from V and 5 bases from J, leaving 7 bases between. CDR3 loop: CASSIDPGETQYF. The CDR3 nucleotides read TGTGCCAGTAGTATAGATCCGGGGGAGACCCAGTACTTC.

This clone was counted only a few times. The chain recombines TRBV27 with TRBJ2-1, with D maybe TRBD2 (7 bases). The germline V gene has CDR1 MNHEY and CDR2 SMNVEV (reference sequence). Trimming removed 8 bases from V and 10 bases from J, with 12 bases in between. The CDR3 runs 11 residues. In nucleotides, the CDR3 is TGTGCCAGCGCCGGGGGGCTAGAGCAGTTCTTC. It is translated as CASAGGLEQFF.

This sequence joins TRBV5-1 and TRBJ1-2; D gene uncertain. Trimming shortened V by 1 base and J by 4 bases, and 11 bases separated the two germline ends. The CDR3 consists of 14 residues. Germline V gene data show CDR1 as SGHRS and CDR2 as YFSETQ. In DNA, the CDR3 is TGCGCCAGCAGCTTGTCAGGATCAGGCTATGGCTACACCTTC. Protein sequence: CASSLSGSGYGYTF.

The gene calls are TRBV15 and TRBJ2-3; TRBD2 matches 10 bases. The CDR3 spans 16 residues. V shed 5 bases, J shed 2 bases, and the junction held 7 bases outside the gene matches. CDR1 and CDR2 (germline): LNHNV, YYDKDF (reference sequence). The CDR3 protein is CATSRTGLAVTDTQYF. CDR3 DNA: TGTGCCACCAGCCGGACCGGACTAGCGGTCACAGATACGCAGTATTTT.

The chain employs TRBV9 and TRBJ1-1; no clear D. This CDR3 spans 15 amino acids. Trimming removed 0 bases from V and 2 bases from J, with 11 bases in between. Germline V gene sequence: CDR1 SGDLS, CDR2 YYNGEE. CDR3 in DNA: TGTGCCAGCAGCGTAGTCGCGACACTCAACACTGAAGCTTTCTTT. Protein: CASSVVATLNTEAFF.

The chain recombines TRBV7-8 with TRBJ2-2, with D possibly matching TRBD2 (5 bases). This CDR3 comprises 15 residues. Trimming cost V 6 bases and J 7 bases, with 18 bases left between them. Germline CDR1 reads SGHVS; CDR2 reads FQNEAQ. This CDR3 reads CASSPGVISRGELFF. The CDR3 DNA sequence: TGTGCCAGCAGTCCCGGGGTAATATCACGCGGGGAGCTGTTTTTT. The full variable domain, its missing parts supplied by reference TRBV7-8 and TRBJ2-2, is GAGVSQSPRYKVAKRGQDVALRCDPISGHVSLFWYQQALGQGPEFLTYFQNEAQLDKSGLPSDRFFAERPEGSVSTLKIQRTQQEDSAVYLCASSPGVISRGELFFGEGSRLTVL.